The present entry profiles one TCR beta chain with its context. Method: immunoSEQ multiplex PCR; TCRdb's copy keeps in-frame clones and lacks some. Of about 250,000 clones listed, around nine tenths are singletons. This CDR3 region has 13 residues. Trimming took off 5 bases at V and 2 bases at J, with 6 bases between the two ends. The data were obtained in a study of blood T cell repertoires in COVID-19. The clonotype originates from a woman in her fifties or sixties who had recovered from COVID-19. The sample consisted of peripheral blood. The chain employs TRBV12-3 or TRBV12-4 and TRBJ2-2, with D possibly matching TRBD2 (5 bases). The CDR3 region has the DNA TGTGCCAGCAGTCCGGGAAACACCGGGGAGCTGTTTTTT. The encoded protein is CASSPGNTGELFF.